These 28 T cell receptor beta chains came from one sample sequenced in a study of cytomegalovirus exposure and HLA in healthy donors. PCR used 60 Vbeta primers and 13 Jbeta primers. Sequenced by immunoSEQ multiplex PCR; TCRdb stores in-frame clones only, minus some. The sample lists around 180,000 clones; 85% were seen once. What was sequenced was PBMCs. These receptor sequences come from a boy aged 2 to 9 in good health and CMV-seronegative.

J is TRBJ1-4 and V is TRBV11-2, with D tentatively TRBD1 (5 bases). Trimming removed 5 bases from V and 4 bases from J, with 17 bases in between. The CDR3 has 16 amino acids. Germline CDR1 is SGHAT and CDR2 is FQNNGV. The DNA of the CDR3 is TGTGCCAGCAGCCTACGGGAGGCGGGACTTAATGAAAAACTGTTTTTT. It yields the protein CASSLREAGLNEKLFF.

This clone was observed a single time. V and J are TRBV5-1 and TRBJ2-7; maybe TRBD2 (5 bases). CDR3 size: 17 residues. The V end lost 0 bases, the J end lost 2 bases, and 18 bases lay between the germline ends. Germline V gene sequence: CDR1 SGHRS, CDR2 YFSETQ. For the CDR3, the DNA is TGCGCCAGCAGCTTGGTTTCTGTGGGAGTCTCCACCTACGAGCAGTACTTC. Its protein is CASSLVSVGVSTYEQYF.

This clone was detected once. The gene calls are TRBV15 and TRBJ2-1; D perhaps matches TRBD1 (5 bases). Between the trimmed V and J ends, which lost 1 base and 6 bases, there was a span of 13 bases. CDR1 is LNHNV and CDR2 is YYDKDF in the germline V gene (reference sequence). The CDR3 extends over 15 amino acids. This chain's CDR3 is CATSRGGPLGNEQFF. CDR3 nucleotide sequence: TGTGCCACCAGCAGAGGGGGCCCCCTAGGCAATGAGCAGTTCTTC.

This clone has a single count. CDR3 region: CASSIVPYSYEQYF. The DNA of the CDR3 is TGTGCCAGTAGTATAGTTCCCTACTCCTACGAGCAGTACTTC. The chain employs TRBV19 and TRBJ2-7; no clear D. CDR1 LNHDA and CDR2 SQIVND come from the germline V gene (reference sequence). Deletions cut 1 base from V and 0 bases from J, with 7 bases between. CDR3 size: 14 residues.

V and J are TRBV27 and TRBJ1-1, with TRBD1 identical over 11 bases. Germline V CDR1 and CDR2: MNHEY, SMNVEV (reference sequence). CDR3 size: 15 residues. After removal of 6 bases from V and 3 bases from J, the junction contained 6 bases not matched to a gene. This chain's CDR3 is CASRDRGLGDTEAFF. The DNA for the CDR3 is TGTGCCAGCAGGGACAGGGGGCTCGGGGACACTGAAGCTTTCTTT.

This rearrangement joins TRBV27 to TRBJ2-2; D uncertain. Trimming removed 1 base from V and 1 base from J, with 10 bases in between. The CDR3 loop spans 16 amino acids. In germline, CDR1 is MNHEY, CDR2 SMNVEV (reference sequence). The CDR3: CASSLFRLGNTGELFF. The CDR3 DNA reads TGTGCCAGCAGTTTATTCAGACTCGGGAACACCGGGGAGCTGTTTTTT.

V gene TRBV10-3 combines with J gene TRBJ1-5; 9 bases fit TRBD1. V trimming: 0 bases; J trimming: 4 bases; junction bases outside the gene matches: 1. Per the germline V gene, CDR1 is ENHRY and CDR2 is SYGVKD. This CDR3 contains 15 residues. The CDR3 bases are TGTGCCATCAGTGAGTCCGGGACAGGGAATCAGCCCCAGCATTTT. This encodes CAISESGTGNQPQHF.

The V call is TRBV6-1, the J call TRBJ1-5; 7 nucleotides match TRBD1. This CDR3 has 14 residues. Unmatched junction bases numbered 5, after V lost 6 bases and J lost 3 bases. CDR1 and CDR2 (germline): MNHNS, SASEGT. In DNA form, the CDR3 reads TGTGCCAGCAGGCCGGGACAGTTCAATCAGCCCCAGCATTTT. Its protein product is CASRPGQFNQPQHF.

This sequence joins TRBV28 and TRBJ1-2; 7 nucleotides line up with TRBD1. CDR1 MDHEN and CDR2 SYDVKM come from the germline V gene. CDR3 length: 13 residues. Trimming took 6 bases from V and 7 from J; bases not matched to a gene: 8. For the CDR3, the DNA is TGTGCCAGCAGCCTGACAGGGACGGGTGGCTACACCTTC. It translates to CASSLTGTGGYTF.

The chain has TRBV27 and TRBJ1-4; a weak D match, TRBD1 (5 bases). With 6 bases removed from V and 4 bases from J, the gap between germline ends came to 12 bases. This CDR3 spans 14 amino acids. Germline CDR1 reads MNHEY; CDR2 reads SMNVEV (reference sequence). CDR3 bases: TGTGCCAGCAGCCCGGGGGACCTTAATGAAAAACTGTTTTTT. Amino acids: CASSPGDLNEKLFF.

The rearrangement joins TRBV28 to TRBJ2-7; 11 bases are a match to TRBD1. The CDR3 is made up of 16 amino acids. Germline trimming cut 4 bases from V and 0 bases from J; bases unmatched to any gene: 5. Germline CDR1 reads MDHEN; CDR2 reads SYDVKM. CDR3 in DNA: TGTGCCAGCAGTTCTGGACAGGGGGCGTCCTCCTACGAGCAGTACTTC. This sequence encodes CASSSGQGASSYEQYF. Filled out from reference TRBV28 and TRBJ2-7, the complete variable domain reads DVKVTQSSRYLVKRTGEKVFLECVQDMDHENMFWYRQDPGLGLRLIYFSYDVKMKEKGDIPEGYSVSREKKERFSLILESASTNQTSMYLCASSSGQGASSYEQYFGPGTRLTVT.

This chain joins TRBV6-1 and TRBJ2-7, with D hard to call. The CDR3 is made up of 12 amino acids. Trimming removed 3 bases at V and 6 bases at J, with 9 bases between. Germline CDR1 reads MNHNS; CDR2 reads SASEGT. Here the CDR3 DNA reads TGTGCCAGCAGTGACGTCCGGTCCGAGCAGTACTTC. Protein: CASSDVRSEQYF.

The chain combines TRBV9 with TRBJ1-1; D gene uncertain. Trimming took off 0 bases at V and 0 bases at J, with 9 bases between the two ends. The germline CDR1 and CDR2 sequences are SGDLS and YYNGEE. This CDR3 is 15 amino acids long. CDR3 sequence (DNA): TGTGCCAGCAGCGTAGGAGGGATCATGAACACTGAAGCTTTCTTT. This codes for CASSVGGIMNTEAFF.

CDR3 amino acids: CASSPLTSGETQYF. The CDR3 DNA reads as TGTGCCAGCAGCCCCTTGACTAGCGGTGAGACCCAGTACTTC. The chain recombines TRBV5-4 with TRBJ2-5; 9 nucleotides line up with TRBD2. Germline-derived CDR1 and CDR2 are SGHNT and YYREEE (reference sequence). The CDR3 runs to 14 residues. J lost 5 bases, V lost 4 bases, and 6 bases had no gene match. The full variable domain, completed using reference TRBV5-4 and TRBJ2-5, is ETGVTQSPTHLIKTRGQQVTLRCSSQSGHNTVSWYQQALGQGPQFIFQYYREEENGRGNFPPRFSGLQFPNYSSELNVNALELDDSALYLCASSPLTSGETQYFGPGTRLLVL.

The sample holds one count of this clone. The chain links TRBV21-1 to TRBJ2-7; the table's D call TRBD1 went unverified against the DNA. TRBV21-1 is a listed pseudogene. This CDR3 is built from 15 residues. This CDR3 is CASSPPRQGPYEQYV. The CDR3 bases are TGTGCCAGCAGCCCTCCAAGACAGGGGCCCTACGAGCAGTACGTC.

The rearrangement joins TRBV2 to TRBJ2-2, with D possibly matching TRBD2 (5 bases). CDR1 is SNHLY, CDR2 FYNNEI, per germline. The CDR3 is 12 residues long. V was clipped by 7 bases and J by 7 bases, with 10 bases between them. The CDR3 loop reads CASKARGGELFF. The DNA for the CDR3 is TGTGCCAGCAAAGCCCGGGGCGGGGAGCTGTTTTTT.

V and J are TRBV4-1 and TRBJ2-1; 13 bases fit TRBD2. Trimming cost V 4 bases and J 3 bases; bases outside gene matches: 15. The CDR3 has 20 amino acids. Germline-derived CDR1 and CDR2 are MGHRA and YSYEKL. CDR3 DNA sequence: TGCGCCAGCAGCCCAAAGGGGACTAGCGGGATTTACCCTTTCTACAATGAGCAGTTCTTC. It translates to CASSPKGTSGIYPFYNEQFF.

To note about this clone: The sample holds other DNA sequences that translate to the same CDR3. The chain joins TRBV28 to TRBJ1-2; possible D gene TRBD1, 5 bases. CDR3 size: 15 residues. Trimming cost V 6 bases and J 7 bases, with 21 bases left between them. Germline assignment: CDR1 MDHEN and CDR2 SYDVKM. CDR3 DNA sequence: TGTGCCAGCAGGGGGGGTTGGGGGTATTTTGGTGGCTACACCTTC. This codes for CASRGGWGYFGGYTF.

The rearrangement joins TRBV2 to TRBJ2-5; 8 bases line up with TRBD1. CDR3 size: 14 residues. Germline lookup yields CDR1 SNHLY and CDR2 FYNNEI. With V trimmed by 4 bases and J by 4 bases, 5 bases remained unmatched. The DNA of the CDR3 is TGTGCCAGCAGTGGGGGACAGGCCGGAGAGACCCAGTACTTC. Translation gives CASSGGQAGETQYF.

This clone was seen a single time. The J gene is TRBJ2-4, the V gene TRBV7-2; tentative D call: TRBD1 (5 bases). In germline, CDR1 is SGHTA, CDR2 FQGNSA. This CDR3 is built from 14 residues. V was pared by 5 bases and J by 7 bases, with 15 bases between. The CDR3 region is CASSLIGAGNIQYF. The DNA of the CDR3 is TGTGCCAGCAGCCTTATAGGGGCAGGGAACATTCAGTACTTC.

This clone has only one observation. V is TRBV6-4 and J is TRBJ2-3; 7 positions match TRBD2. This CDR3 spans 15 amino acids. V lost 0 bases to trimming and J lost 5 bases; unmatched junction nucleotides: 5. Germline-derived CDR1 and CDR2 are MRHNA and SNTAGT. CDR3 sequence reads: CASSDSAGAVDTQYF. CDR3 bases: TGTGCCAGCAGTGACTCTGCGGGAGCGGTAGATACGCAGTATTTT.

In this sample, this clone turned up a few times. The V gene is TRBV6-6, the J gene TRBJ1-2; the D is unclear. There are 13 residues in the CDR3. Germline V gene data show CDR1 as MNHNY and CDR2 as SVGAGI (reference sequence). Between the trimmed V and J ends, which lost 0 bases and 6 bases, there was a span of 8 bases. CDR3 sequence (DNA): TGTGCCAGCAGTTACTCGGCAGCGCATGGCTACACCTTC. Protein product: CASSYSAAHGYTF.

The J gene is TRBJ1-5, the V gene TRBV18, with TRBD1 matching over 11 bases. J lost 7 bases, V lost 0 bases, and 8 bases had no gene match. CDR3 length: 17 amino acids. Germline V gene lookup returns CDR1 KGHSH and CDR2 LQKENI. The CDR3 sequence: CASSPPKDRGLGQPQHF. CDR3 nucleotide sequence: TGTGCCAGCTCACCACCTAAGGACAGGGGGCTCGGGCAGCCCCAGCATTTT.

The chain combines TRBV6-1 with TRBJ2-3; D may be TRBD1 (5 bases). CDR1 is MNHNS and CDR2 is SASEGT in the germline V gene. This CDR3 contains 15 residues. V was cut by 2 bases and J by 7 bases, with 16 bases left in between. CDR3 sequence (DNA): TGTGCCAGCAGTGAACAGTTAGGGGCACCTCATACGCAGTATTTT. Translating gives CASSEQLGAPHTQYF.

This chain connects TRBV30 to TRBJ1-5, with TRBD1 identical over 7 bases. This CDR3 is built from 13 residues. Germline-derived CDR1 and CDR2 are GTSNPN and SVGIG (reference sequence). J lost 7 bases, V lost 5 bases, and 8 bases had no gene match. CDR3 DNA: TGTGCCTGGGGACAGGACTGGGCCCAGCCCCAGCATTTT. It is translated as CAWGQDWAQPQHF.

This clone has more than one count but fewer than ten. The chain employs TRBV29-1 and TRBJ1-1; no clear D. V lost 3 bases and J lost 0, with 8 bases in between. Looked up from germline, CDR1 is SQVTM and CDR2 is ANQGSEA. The CDR3 has 13 amino acids. The CDR3 bases are TGCAGCGTTGAGGAGGTAATGAACACTGAAGCTTTCTTT. This gives the protein CSVEEVMNTEAFF.

The V and J genes are TRBV6-1 and TRBJ1-6; 10 bases align to TRBD1. V lost 1 base, J lost 10 bases, and 13 bases stayed unmatched. The CDR3 length is 18 residues. Germline V gene data show CDR1 as MNHNS and CDR2 as SASEGT. This CDR3 reads CASSEELGDRGVVSPLHF. DNA for the CDR3: TGTGCCAGCAGTGAAGAGTTGGGGGACAGGGGTGTGGTCTCACCCCTCCACTTT.

V usage is TRBV5-6 and J usage is TRBJ2-7; D gene uncertain. The CDR3 extends over 14 amino acids. V was trimmed by 0 bases and J by 4 bases, leaving 11 bases between them. Germline V gene sequence: CDR1 SGHDT, CDR2 YYEEEE. The CDR3 region is CASSLDRHLYEQYF. The CDR3 nucleotides read TGTGCCAGCAGCTTGGATCGACACCTGTACGAGCAGTACTTC.